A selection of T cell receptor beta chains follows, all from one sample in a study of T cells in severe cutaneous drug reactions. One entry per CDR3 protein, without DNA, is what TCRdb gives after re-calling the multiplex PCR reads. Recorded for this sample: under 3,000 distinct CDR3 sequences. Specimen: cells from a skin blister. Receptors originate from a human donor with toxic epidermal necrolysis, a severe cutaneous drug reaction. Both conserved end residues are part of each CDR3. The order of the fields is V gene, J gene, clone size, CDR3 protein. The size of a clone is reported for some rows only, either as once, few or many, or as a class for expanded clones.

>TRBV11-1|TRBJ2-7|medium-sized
CASSLARVTYEQYF
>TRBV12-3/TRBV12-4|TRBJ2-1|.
CASRGGDNEQFF
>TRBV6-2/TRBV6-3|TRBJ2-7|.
CASSRSQVAGEQYF
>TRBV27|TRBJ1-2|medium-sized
CASSLAAGPTFFYGYTF
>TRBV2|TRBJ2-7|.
CASSRSSTSSYEQYF
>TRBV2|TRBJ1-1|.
CASSLNTEAFF
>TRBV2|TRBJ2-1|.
CASRDSGLLETQFF
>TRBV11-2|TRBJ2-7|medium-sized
CASSSLREQYF
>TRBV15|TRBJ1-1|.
CATSKHLSGPAVEAFF
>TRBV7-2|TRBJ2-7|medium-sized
CASSLGDPVSEQYF
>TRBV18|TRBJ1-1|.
CASSPRAWTGSKSEAFF
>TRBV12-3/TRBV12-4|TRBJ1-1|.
CASSLGQGRTEAFF
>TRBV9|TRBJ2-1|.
CASSPLAGRLDEQFF
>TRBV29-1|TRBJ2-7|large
CSVVGANSYEQYF
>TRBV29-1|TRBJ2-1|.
CSVEEAYNEQFF
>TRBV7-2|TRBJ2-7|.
CASSFGTGSYEQYF
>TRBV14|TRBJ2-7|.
CASSPGLAVGAQYF
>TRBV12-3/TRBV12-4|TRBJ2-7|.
CASSHTNYIYDGQYF
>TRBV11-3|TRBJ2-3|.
CASSRIDTDTQYF
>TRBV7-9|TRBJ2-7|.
CASSSPAGRGTYEQYF
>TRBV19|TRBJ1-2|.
CASRTGDTARYGYTF
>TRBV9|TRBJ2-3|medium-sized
CASSDSDTQYF
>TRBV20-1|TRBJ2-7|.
CSASQAGAYEQYF
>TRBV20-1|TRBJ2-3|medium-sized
CSARDGGYITDTQYF
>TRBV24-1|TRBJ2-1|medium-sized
CATSDPGLGTHNEQFF
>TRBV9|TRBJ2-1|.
CASSVATSGPYNEQFF
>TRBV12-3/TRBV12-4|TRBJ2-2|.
CASSAGNGELFF
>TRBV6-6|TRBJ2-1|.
CASLRAGSYNEQFF
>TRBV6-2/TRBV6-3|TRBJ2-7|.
CASSYPGTSGRAQDF
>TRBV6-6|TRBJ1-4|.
CASQGTGGEKLFF
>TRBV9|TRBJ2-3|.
CASSVEGPSGRATDTQYF
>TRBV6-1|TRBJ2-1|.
CASSQTSGSQFF
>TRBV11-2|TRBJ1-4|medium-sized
CASSLGQLATNEKLFF
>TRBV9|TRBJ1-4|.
CASSVDPGTGGQLFF
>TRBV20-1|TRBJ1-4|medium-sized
CSARDSAGGEKLFF
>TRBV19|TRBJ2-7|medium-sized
CASSSGQPRGEQYF
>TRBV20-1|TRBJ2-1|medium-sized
CSARDRSGFYNEQFF
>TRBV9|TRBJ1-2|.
CASTRTGGDYGYTF
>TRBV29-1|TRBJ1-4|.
CSVSGSSGTNEKLFF
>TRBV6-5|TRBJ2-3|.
CASSYSRSGQGGSDTQYF
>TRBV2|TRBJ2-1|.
CASSVLAAGYEQFF
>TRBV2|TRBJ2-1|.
CASSDETGLSYNEQFF
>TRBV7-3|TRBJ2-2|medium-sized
CASSLGPGHTGELFF
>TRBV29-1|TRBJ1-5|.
CSVRTGGGQPQHF
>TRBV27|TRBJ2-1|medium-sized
CASSLSGSFLSNEQFF
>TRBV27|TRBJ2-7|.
CASSFPDRAIYEQYF
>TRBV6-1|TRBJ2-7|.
CASSDLSYEQYF
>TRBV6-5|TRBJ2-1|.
CASSYSLSNEQFF
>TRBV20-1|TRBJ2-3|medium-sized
CSARAYLWGTSGRIDTQYF
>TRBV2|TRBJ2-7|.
CAIVGRENSYEQYF
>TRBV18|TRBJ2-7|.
CASSPWDRTVPEQYF
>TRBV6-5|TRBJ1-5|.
CASRKTRVRGSNQPQHF
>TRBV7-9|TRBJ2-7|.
CASSIGTSGITYEQYF
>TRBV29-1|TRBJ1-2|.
CSVTNTGPEGYTF
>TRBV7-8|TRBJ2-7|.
CASSGGDRPYEGQYF
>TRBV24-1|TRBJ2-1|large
CATSDLYEQSF
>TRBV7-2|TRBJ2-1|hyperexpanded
CASSRRAVVGSYNEQFF